This T cell receptor (beta chain) was profiled in a study of cytomegalovirus exposure and HLA in healthy donors (dated by TCRdb to about 2017). Background for the entire study: An earlier analysis of several hundred of the donors reported about 250 Gb of sequence data and about 100 million unique TCR beta sequences from 190 million or so T cells. On average, about 240,000 unique TCR beta nucleotide sequences were sequenced per donor among several hundred genotyped donors of the cohort, with about 17% of those sequences being non-productive. In the later analysis, no new phenotypic data were used to find candidate immune exposures; instead, reliance was placed on TCR beta sequences and their occurrence across donors. To predict cytomegalovirus infection status, the study combined high-throughput TCR immunosequencing, statistical association of individual TCRs with disease status, and machine learning. The study aimed to test whether signatures of past pathogen exposure could be identified by cataloging public T cell receptors. An earlier analysis of several hundred of the donors used high-throughput TCR beta sequencing to judge whether each TCR beta V gene segment behaved as functional or pseudogenic. A later analysis re-analyzed previously published TCR beta repertoires from 650 to 800 donors and added high-resolution HLA genotyping to study TCR occurrence patterns. HLA typing covered class I and class II loci at four-digit resolution. Of the roughly 400 genotyped donors, over 70% fell in the genetic ancestry cluster associated with self-reported Caucasian donors. The number of typed donors differed by locus: about 620-640 for A, B, C, DRB1 and DQB1; 500 to 550 for DQA1; fewer than 610 for DPA1; and some 430 for DPB1. A later genetic analysis used genome-wide SNP genotypes for about 55% of the 666 donors, treating that subset as a discovery cohort. All discovery cohort repertoires had been generated using a single sequencing platform. Alongside the repertoire data, information on donor age, sex, ethnicity and CMV serostatus was compiled. An early release covering some 640 HLA-typed donors comprised about 290 gigabases of sequencing data and approximately 80 million unique TCR sequences. Along with the approximately 620-subject first cohort, a separate validation cohort of some 130 different subjects was used. Several DR-DQ haplotypes were treated as single units for association and clustering because of strong linkage in the cohort. The T cell repertoires of some 700 subjects were profiled by immunosequencing and related to cytomegalovirus serostatus.

About this clone: What this receptor recognizes is not known. Within one base of it there is no much larger clone, and no base qualities were kept.

The library was generated by the immunoSEQ multiplex PCR assay. A mixture of 60 forward primers for TCR Vbeta segments and 13 reverse primers for TCR Jbeta segments was used in the multiplex PCR. The CDR3 region of rearranged TCR beta genes was amplified from genomic DNA with a multiplex PCR assay. On the Illumina HiSeq System, the amplified TCR beta libraries were sequenced as 87-base-pair reads. The source study handled its data this way. A later analysis counted about 80 million unique TCR beta chains across the 550 to 750 repertoires, and 9 million to 14 million of these chains were shared by at least two donors. Raw reads were error-corrected and collapsed into unique sequences by a nearest-neighbor algorithm in which closely related sequences were merged to remove PCR and sequencing errors. To assign V, D and J gene segments, CDR3 sequences were aligned to IMGT reference sequences. For a sequence to be retained, a match of at least six nucleotides to both a V gene segment and a J gene segment was required. A rearrangement was called productive if the CDR3 had no stop codons and remained in frame with V and J, and every other rearrangement was called non-productive. Following IMGT convention, CDR3 was defined as the stretch from the second conserved V-encoded cysteine to the conserved J-encoded phenylalanine. Sequences without an unambiguous match to a single V gene segment were excluded from the earlier analysis of almost 600 of the donors. In an earlier analysis of some 590 of the donors, V segments were called functional above 56.7% productive rearrangements and were called segregating when the between-donor standard deviation exceeded 5%. A statistical classification framework was developed to diagnose cytomegalovirus status using the catalog of TCR beta chain sequences. A later analysis assigned V and J genes by comparing TCR nucleotide sequences with IMGT/GENE-DB human TR gene sequences. The TCRdist pipeline was used in a later analysis to assign CDR3 sequences and most-parsimonious VDJ recombination scenarios. In a later analysis, each TCR beta chain was defined by its CDR3 amino acid sequence together with its V-gene family, and reads lacking a unique V-gene family were excluded. To address suspected cross-contamination and a sequencing artifact, a later analysis removed 450 to 700 highly shared, low-generation-probability nucleotide sequences. In a later analysis, a clonal expansion index for each public chain was calculated from normalized within-repertoire ranks of inferred template counts. In a later analysis, generation probabilities were computed with a VDJ recombination model fitted to out-of-frame rearrangements, and the resulting probabilities were checked against IGoR. In a later analysis, TCR-TCR, TCR-HLA and TCR-CMV co-occurrence was scored with hypergeometric tests, and a repertoire-size bias correction was applied to TCR pairs. To estimate false discovery rates, a later analysis permuted the HLA or CMV assignments 20 times. A later analysis grouped co-occurring TCRs with DBSCAN, adding TCRdist sequence similarity when clustering within HLA-allele-positive subsets. Repertoires with fewer than 30,000 or more than 120,000 public chains were left out of co-occurrence clustering, as were several repertoires with anomalous nucleotide sharing. The table comes from immuneACCESS by way of TCRdb, which keeps in-frame sequences with V and J called. Part of the clones is missing from these tables; in studies checked, under half for an unresolved V gene and the rest for unknown reasons. V, J and clone size reflect that table, while D and trimming were determined from the DNA. The sample table records fewer than 65,000 clones; roughly 80% of these occur just once. Approximately 3.4% of the sample comes from the top ten.

The cohort consisted of more than 650 healthy bone marrow donors. Cohort members were all nominally healthy when sampled, although unrecorded immune exposures were likely present. The donor tested CMV seropositive, placing the donor among the approximately 290 seropositive members of the cohort. Each donor provided a peripheral blood sample, and peripheral blood mononuclear cells were used for TCR beta sequencing. The Qiagen DNeasy Blood Extraction Kit was used to extract genomic DNA from the blood cell samples. CDR1 and CDR2 were assigned from the germline V gene (reference sequence) as LNHDA and SQIVND. Compared with germline, V lacks 10 bases and J lacks 8 bases; bases without a gene match: 17. Counted from cysteine to phenylalanine, this CDR3 has 15 amino acids. The kept DNA is CDR3 alone, 45 bases in frame from the first base. Beyond this particular receptor, the publication reports: A further reported finding was that TCR beta sequences accurately predicted the HLA-A and HLA-B alleles for most subjects in the first cohort. A later analysis found that TCR association rates varied across HLA loci, with DRB1 alleles showing the most associated TCRs and HLA-C alleles the fewest. Compared with equally common non-associated chains, HLA-associated TCR beta chains in a later analysis were more clonally expanded and had lower generation probabilities. Across donors, most TCR sequences were observed very rarely, whereas some public TCRs were present in many individuals. At a false discovery rate of 0.05, a later analysis linked some 17,000 TCR beta sequences to specific HLA alleles. Three of the identified cytomegalovirus-associated TCR beta chains were confirmed in vitro to be specific for cytomegalovirus antigens. A later genetic analysis reported fewer N-insertions in productive TCRs among donors in an Asian-associated ancestry cluster than the roughly 700-donor mean. The authors suggested that the approach could potentially be extended to other disease states and immunological phenotypes. In the study, 150 to 200 TCR beta chains were listed as associated with cytomegalovirus. Cytomegalovirus status was reported to be diagnosed by the classifier with high specificity and sensitivity in both the original and validation cohorts. For the cohort, immune exposure information was limited to CMV serostatus. Linkage disequilibrium might explain the correlated functional status among segregating V segments, but an unknown experimental factor could not be excluded. Some IMGT-functional V segments, including TRBV6-2 and TRBV6-3, could not be distinguished by the 87-base-pair reads and were therefore excluded. A cluster of highly shared sequence variants was judged likely to be a technical artifact of the sequencing pipeline. The cohort was sequenced for TCR beta chains only, and without alpha or paired-chain data the features that could be detected were limited. In a later genetic analysis, a missense DCLRE1C variant was associated with V-gene and J-gene trimming of TCR beta chains, and the association was replicated in an independent cohort. According to a later analysis, most CMV-associated TCR beta chains appeared to be HLA-restricted, and the HLA associations seemed to be driven largely by CMV exposure. According to a later analysis, parvovirus B19, influenza, CMV and Epstein-Barr virus appeared linked to several top co-occurrence clusters. The earlier analysis of 587 of the donors excluded seventeen rarely observed V segments, including chromosome 9 orphons, because counts were too low. Strong co-occurrence of HLA alleles, especially DR and DQ, made assigning TCR associations to individual alleles difficult. In an earlier analysis of about 540 of the donors, most TCR beta V segments were observed in productive rearrangements about 90% or about 30% of the time, broadly matching IMGT annotations. Because HLA typing was unavailable for some donors at each locus, only the typed subset was used in association tests. The presence/absence analyses assumed that sequencing depth was roughly uniform across donors, and that assumption may not be true.

Sequenced input: PBMCs. The sequence was obtained from a woman in her thirties or forties in good health and CMV-seropositive. The sequence links TRBV19 to TRBJ1-3, and TRBD1 matches 7 of the central bases. The CDR3 corresponds to CATTRGQTIRHTIYF. The DNA sequence is given as TGTGCCACTACCCGGGGACAGACCATTCGGCACACCATATATTTT.